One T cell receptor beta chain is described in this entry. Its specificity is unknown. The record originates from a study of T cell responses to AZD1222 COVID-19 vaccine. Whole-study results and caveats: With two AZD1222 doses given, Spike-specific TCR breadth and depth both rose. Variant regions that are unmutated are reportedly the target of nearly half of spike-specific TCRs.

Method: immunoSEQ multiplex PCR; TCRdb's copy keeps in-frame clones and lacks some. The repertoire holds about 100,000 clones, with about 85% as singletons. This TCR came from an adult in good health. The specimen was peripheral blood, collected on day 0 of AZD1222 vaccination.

The CDR3 DNA reads TGTGCCAGCAGCGTCTCGGGGGTTCCGGGGGAAAAACTGTTTTTT. This sequence encodes CASSVSGVPGEKLFF. The chain couples TRBV9 to TRBJ1-4, with a possible D match to TRBD1 (5 bases). Germline lookup yields CDR1 SGDLS and CDR2 YYNGEE. V was pared by 2 bases and J by 8 bases, with 16 bases between. The CDR3 spans 15 residues.